This TCR beta chain emerged from a study of OX40 agonist ivuxolimab in advanced cancers. For the study at large: A mean age of about 59 years, range roughly 20 to 80, was recorded, and about 83% were male. Study conclusions and caveats: What antigens the expanded peripheral T cells recognized was never established. Among the nonresponders, some also had low normalized T-cell clonal expansion. Within 6 weeks, CD4+ and CD8+ blood T cells expanded clonally at 0.1 to 3.0 mg/kg.

Clones were sequenced by immunoSEQ multiplex PCR, and TCRdb holds only the in-frame ones, with some missing. This table has tens of thousands of clones, around nine tenths appearing once. The CDR3 is 14 amino acids. CDR1 KGHSH and CDR2 LQKENI come from the germline V gene. Trimming cost V 6 bases and J 5 bases; bases outside gene matches: 4. In regard to this clone: Its matching antigen is unknown.

The source is an adult with an advanced solid tumor such as melanoma, head and neck, liver or kidney cancer. The rearrangement links TRBV18 to TRBJ2-3, with 11 bases that match TRBD1. The material was CD4+ or CD8+ T cells sorted from blood, obtained in a trial of the OX40 agonist ivuxolimab. In DNA form, the CDR3 reads TGTGCCAGCTCCGACGGGACAGGGGGAGATACGCAGTATTTT. Translating gives CASSDGTGGDTQYF.